This T cell receptor beta chain was documented in a study of cytomegalovirus exposure and HLA in healthy donors (dated by TCRdb to the late 2010s). As for the study more broadly: An earlier analysis of roughly 610 of the donors reported 276 Gb of sequence data and roughly 120 million unique TCR beta sequences obtained from approximately 180 million T cells. Typing coverage differed by locus: A, B, C, DRB1 and DQB1 were typed in roughly 629-630 donors, DQA1 in approximately 520, DPA1 in approximately 600, and DPB1 in around 440. An earlier analysis of some 500 of the donors used high-throughput TCR beta sequencing to judge whether each TCR beta V gene segment behaved as functional or pseudogenic. Because of strong linkage in the cohort, roughly five DR-DQ haplotypes were treated as single units for association and clustering. Rather than using new phenotypic data, the later analysis identified candidate immune exposures from TCR beta sequences and from how often those sequences occurred across donors. To predict cytomegalovirus infection status, the study brought together high-throughput TCR immunosequencing, statistical association of individual TCRs with disease status, and machine learning. On average, around 240,000 unique TCR beta nucleotide sequences were sequenced per donor among more than 350 genotyped donors of the cohort, with 15% to 20% of those sequences being non-productive. The study was designed to test whether signatures of past pathogen exposure could be identified by cataloging public T cell receptors. The T cell repertoires of under 750 subjects were profiled by immunosequencing and related to cytomegalovirus serostatus. Roughly 300 gigabases of sequencing data and around 90 million unique TCR sequences made up an early release that covered fewer than 650 HLA-typed donors. In a later genetic analysis, genome-wide SNP genotypes for about three fifths of the 666 donors were used, and that subset was treated as a discovery cohort. A later analysis re-analyzed previously published TCR beta repertoires from 550 to 700 donors and added high-resolution HLA genotyping to study TCR occurrence patterns. Class I and class II HLA loci were covered by the typing at four-digit resolution. All discovery cohort repertoires had been generated on a single sequencing platform. A separate validation cohort of 100 to 150 different subjects was used in addition to the approximately 640-subject first cohort. Alongside the repertoire data, information on donor age, sex, ethnicity and CMV serostatus was compiled. The genetic ancestry cluster associated with self-reported Caucasian donors included about 84% of the approximately 410 genotyped donors.

The paper as a whole reports these results and caveats: A later analysis found that HLA-associated TCR beta chains were more clonally expanded and had lower generation probabilities than equally common non-associated chains. Sequencing depth was assumed to be roughly uniform across donors in the presence/absence analyses, though that assumption may not hold. Several of the top co-occurrence clusters appeared to be linked to parvovirus B19, influenza, CMV and Epstein-Barr virus, according to a later analysis. For the cohort, immune exposure information was limited to CMV serostatus. Because counts were too low, roughly 16 rarely observed V segments, including chromosome 9 orphons, were excluded from the earlier analysis of 587 of the donors. The sequencing pipeline was judged likely to have produced a cluster of highly shared sequence variants as a technical artifact. According to a later genetic analysis, donors in an Asian-associated ancestry cluster had fewer N-insertions in productive TCRs than the approximately 630-donor mean. While some public TCRs were present in many individuals, most TCR sequences turned up only very rarely across donors. Specific HLA alleles were associated with around 18,000 TCR beta sequences at a false discovery rate of 0.05 in a later analysis. A later analysis found that most CMV-associated TCR beta chains appeared HLA-restricted, with HLA associations seemingly driven largely by CMV exposure. A later analysis found that TCR association rates varied across HLA loci, with DRB1 alleles showing the most associated TCRs and HLA-C alleles the fewest. V-gene and J-gene trimming of TCR beta chains was associated with a missense DCLRE1C variant in a later genetic analysis, and the association was replicated in an independent cohort. The cohort was sequenced for TCR beta chains only, and without alpha or paired-chain data the features that could be detected were limited. Correlated functional status among segregating V segments might reflect linkage disequilibrium, but an unknown experimental factor could not be ruled out. In both the original and validation cohorts, the classifier was reported to diagnose cytomegalovirus status with high specificity and sensitivity. Because HLA typing was missing for some donors at each locus, association tests included only the typed subset. An earlier analysis of approximately 600 of the donors showed that most TCR beta V segments appeared in productive rearrangements either about 90% or about 30% of the time, which broadly matched IMGT annotations. Some IMGT-functional V segments, including TRBV6-2 and TRBV6-3, could not be told apart with the 87-base-pair reads, so those segments were excluded. A further reported finding was that TCR beta sequences accurately predicted the HLA-A and HLA-B alleles for most subjects in the first cohort. The study listed 150 to 200 TCR beta chains as associated with cytomegalovirus. In vitro tests confirmed that a few of the cytomegalovirus-associated TCR beta chains recognize cytomegalovirus antigens. When HLA alleles, especially DR and DQ, strongly co-occurred, attributing TCR associations to individual alleles was difficult. It was suggested by the authors that the approach could potentially be generalized to other disease states and immunological phenotypes.

Concerning this clone: Its binding antigen is unknown. The sample holds no much larger clone one base away, and base qualities are not on file.

The CDR3 has 16 amino acids, counting the end cysteine and phenylalanine. CDR3 DNA only is kept here, 48 bases in frame from base 1. Germline trimming amounts to 2 bases on V and 9 bases on J, with 9 as the count of junction bases outside the gene matches. CDR1 and CDR2 are drawn from the germline V gene: SGHAT, FQNNGV. The protocol used for the library was the immunoSEQ multiplex PCR assay. For the multiplex PCR, a mixture combining 60 forward primers for TCR Vbeta segments and 13 reverse primers for TCR Jbeta segments was used. The CDR3 region of rearranged TCR beta genes was amplified from genomic DNA with a multiplex PCR assay. The amplified TCR beta libraries were sequenced on the Illumina HiSeq System as 87-base-pair reads. For the original study's pipeline: A later analysis tallied around 82 million unique TCR beta chains across the 650 to 750 repertoires, and some 12 million of those chains were shared by two or more donors. To remove PCR and sequencing errors, raw reads were error-corrected and collapsed into unique sequences using a nearest-neighbor algorithm that merged closely related sequences. V, D and J gene segments were assigned by aligning CDR3 sequences to IMGT reference sequences. For a sequence to be retained, a match of at least six nucleotides to both a V gene segment and a J gene segment was required. A rearrangement was called productive if the CDR3 had no stop codons and remained in frame with V and J, and every other rearrangement was called non-productive. Following IMGT convention, CDR3 was defined as the stretch from the second conserved V-encoded cysteine to the conserved J-encoded phenylalanine. Sequences without an unambiguous match to a single V gene segment were excluded from the earlier analysis of 450 to 750 of the donors. An earlier analysis of about 590 of the donors classified V segments as functional when productive rearrangements were above 56.7% and as segregating when the standard deviation between donors was above 5%. A statistical classification framework was built to diagnose cytomegalovirus status from the catalog of TCR beta chain sequences. V and J gene assignment, in a later analysis, came from comparing TCR nucleotide sequences with IMGT/GENE-DB human TR gene sequences. A later analysis assigned CDR3 sequences and most-parsimonious VDJ recombination scenarios with the TCRdist pipeline. A later analysis defined each TCR beta chain by its CDR3 amino acid sequence plus V-gene family, and excluded reads lacking a unique V-gene family. In a later analysis, 550 to 650 highly shared, low-generation-probability nucleotide sequences were removed to address suspected cross-contamination and a sequencing artifact. For each public chain, a later analysis derived a clonal expansion index from normalized ranks of inferred template counts within each repertoire. In a later analysis, generation probabilities were computed using a VDJ recombination model fitted to out-of-frame rearrangements, and the results were checked against IGoR. In a later analysis, hypergeometric tests were used to score TCR-TCR, TCR-HLA and TCR-CMV co-occurrence, with a repertoire-size bias correction applied to TCR pairs. In a later analysis, false discovery rates were estimated by permuting HLA or CMV assignments 20 times. A later analysis grouped co-occurring TCRs with DBSCAN, adding TCRdist sequence similarity when clustering within HLA-allele-positive subsets. For co-occurrence clustering, repertoires with fewer than 30,000 or more than 120,000 public chains were excluded, along with roughly 5 repertoires with anomalous nucleotide sharing. Held by TCRdb, this immuneACCESS table contains in-frame sequences only and omits some clones. Under half of the omission traces to an unresolved V gene where checked; the cause of the rest is unknown. Clonal size and the V and J genes are those of that table, whereas D and trimming came from the DNA. The table for this sample lists 150,000 to 200,000 clones; roughly 82% of them were counted only once. About 10% of the sample rests with the top ten.

The cohort was made up of approximately 670 healthy bone marrow donors. At the time of sampling, all cohort members were nominally healthy, though unrecorded immune exposures were likely present. The donor was CMV seropositive and was included in the group of 250 to 300 seropositive cohort members. A peripheral blood sample was provided by each donor, and peripheral blood mononuclear cells were used for TCR beta sequencing. The Qiagen DNeasy Blood Extraction Kit was used to extract genomic DNA from the blood cell samples. Sample: PBMCs. Recombination connected TRBV11-2 to TRBJ1-6; TRBD1 lines up with 8 middle nucleotides. The source of this sequence is a man aged 50-60 years in good health and CMV-seropositive. This receptor has the CDR3 CASSLYGTGVRSPLHF. The nucleotide sequence reads TGTGCCAGCAGCTTATACGGGACAGGTGTTCGTTCACCCCTCCACTTT.